This T cell receptor (beta chain) was documented in a study of tumor-infiltrating lymphocytes in primary liver carcinoma. Regarding this clonotype: What it recognizes is unknown. This likely comes from a read error, as the CDR3 has no conserved phenylalanine or tryptophan at its end. No DNA is shown, since the ends of the CDR3 on it are uncertain; the CDR3 is the one TCRdb lists.

Co-extraction of both nucleic acids (RNA and DNA) used about 17-33 mg of unsorted bulk tissue. Germline loops: CDR1 MNHNS, CDR2 SASEGT. The CDR3 is 17 residues long, counting both termini. The investigators made TCR beta cDNA from around 540 ng total RNA, using a constant-region primer. TCR beta libraries came from three nested multiplex PCR rounds using slightly modified ARM-PCR. Amplification in the first two PCR rounds was performed using TRBV1-TRBV30 forward primers and a C-beta reverse primer for around 10 cycles each. TCRdb analysed the multiplex PCR reads with MiXCR anew, one entry per CDR3 protein. The table lists fewer than 40,000 distinct CDR3 sequences, roughly 77% of them singletons, with 25% to 35% in the top ten. Findings and limits, study-wide: Top clones occupying all five tumor regions numbered only about 8-25%.

V is TRBV6-1 and J is TRBJ2-2; no check of the table's D call, TRBD1, against the DNA was made. The sequenced material came from liver tumor tissue from sampling region 3. As for subset: tumor region T3, left-lateral pole. This clonotype was sampled from a woman in her 30s with primary liver carcinoma and hepatitis B virus infection. CDR3 amino acids: CASDEDTQAWNTGELSC.